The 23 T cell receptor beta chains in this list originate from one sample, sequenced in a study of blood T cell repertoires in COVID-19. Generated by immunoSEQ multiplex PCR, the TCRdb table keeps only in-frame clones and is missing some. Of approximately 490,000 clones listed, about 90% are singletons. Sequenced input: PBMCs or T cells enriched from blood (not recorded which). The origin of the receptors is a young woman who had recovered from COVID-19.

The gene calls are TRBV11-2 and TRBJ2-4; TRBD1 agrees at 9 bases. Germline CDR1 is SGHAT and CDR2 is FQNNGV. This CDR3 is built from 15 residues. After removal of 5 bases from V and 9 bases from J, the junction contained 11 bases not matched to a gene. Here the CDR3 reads CASSRLQGARGIQYF. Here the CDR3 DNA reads TGTGCCAGCAGCCGCCTACAGGGGGCGAGGGGCATTCAGTACTTC.

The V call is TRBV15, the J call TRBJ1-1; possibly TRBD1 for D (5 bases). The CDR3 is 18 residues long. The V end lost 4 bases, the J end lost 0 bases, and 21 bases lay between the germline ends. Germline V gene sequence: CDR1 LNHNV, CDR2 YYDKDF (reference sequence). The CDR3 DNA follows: TGTGCCACCAGCAATTCCCAGGGCTTCGGTATTTTGAACACTGAAGCTTTCTTT. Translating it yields CATSNSQGFGILNTEAFF.

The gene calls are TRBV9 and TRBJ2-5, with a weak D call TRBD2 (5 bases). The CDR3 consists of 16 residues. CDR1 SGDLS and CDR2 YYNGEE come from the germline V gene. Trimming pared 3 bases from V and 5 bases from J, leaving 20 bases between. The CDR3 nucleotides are TGTGCCAGCAGCGCAGTCTCCCCGGAGGATTCGGAGACCCAGTACTTC. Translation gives CASSAVSPEDSETQYF.

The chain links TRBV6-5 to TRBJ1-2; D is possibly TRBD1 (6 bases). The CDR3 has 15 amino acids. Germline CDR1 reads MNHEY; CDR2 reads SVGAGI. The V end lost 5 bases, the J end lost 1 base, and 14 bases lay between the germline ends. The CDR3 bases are TGTGCCAGCAGTACCCCGGGACAACTTAACTATGGCTACACCTTC. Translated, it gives CASSTPGQLNYGYTF.

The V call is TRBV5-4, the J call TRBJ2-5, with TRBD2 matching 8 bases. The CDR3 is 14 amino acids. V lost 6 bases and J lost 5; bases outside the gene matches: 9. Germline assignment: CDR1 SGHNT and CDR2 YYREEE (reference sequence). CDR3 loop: CASTSGSGDETQYF. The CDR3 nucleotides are TGTGCCAGCACCTCGGGTAGCGGGGATGAGACCCAGTACTTC.

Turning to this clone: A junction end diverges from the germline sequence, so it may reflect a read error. DNA for the CDR3: TGTGCCAGTAGGATAGCGGGGGACCAAGAGACCCAGTACTTC. This codes for CASRIAGDQETQYF. The genes are TRBV19 and TRBJ2-5; 9 bases match TRBD2. The V gene's germline CDR1 is LNHDA and CDR2 SQIVND (reference sequence). This CDR3 contains 14 residues.

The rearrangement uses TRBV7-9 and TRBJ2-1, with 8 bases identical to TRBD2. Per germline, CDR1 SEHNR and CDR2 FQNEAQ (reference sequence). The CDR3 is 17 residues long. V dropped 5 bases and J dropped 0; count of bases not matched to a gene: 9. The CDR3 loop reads CASSPRGAGASYNEQFF. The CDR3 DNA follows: TGTGCCAGCAGCCCAAGGGGAGCGGGGGCCTCCTACAATGAGCAGTTCTTC.

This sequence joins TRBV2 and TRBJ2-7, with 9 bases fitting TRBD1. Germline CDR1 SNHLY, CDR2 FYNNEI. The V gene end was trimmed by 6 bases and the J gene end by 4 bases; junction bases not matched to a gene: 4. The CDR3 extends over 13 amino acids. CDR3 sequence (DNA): TGTGCCAGCAGCCGGGACAGGGCTTACGAGCAGTACTTC. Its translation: CASSRDRAYEQYF.

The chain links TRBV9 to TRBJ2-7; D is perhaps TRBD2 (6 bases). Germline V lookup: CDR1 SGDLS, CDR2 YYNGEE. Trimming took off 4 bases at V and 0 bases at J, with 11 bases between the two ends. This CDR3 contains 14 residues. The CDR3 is CASSPRGSSYEQYF. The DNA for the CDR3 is TGTGCCAGCAGCCCACGGGGGAGCTCCTACGAGCAGTACTTC.

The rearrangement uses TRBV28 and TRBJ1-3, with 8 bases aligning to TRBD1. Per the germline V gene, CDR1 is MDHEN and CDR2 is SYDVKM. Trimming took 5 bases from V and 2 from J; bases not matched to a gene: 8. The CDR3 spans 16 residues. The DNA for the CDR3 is TGTGCCAGCAGTCAGATAACAGGGGGACCTGGAAACACCATATATTTT. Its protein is CASSQITGGPGNTIYF. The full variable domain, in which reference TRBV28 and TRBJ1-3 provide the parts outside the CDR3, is DVKVTQSSRYLVKRTGEKVFLECVQDMDHENMFWYRQDPGLGLRLIYFSYDVKMKEKGDIPEGYSVSREKKERFSLILESASTNQTSMYLCASSQITGGPGNTIYFGEGSWLTVV.

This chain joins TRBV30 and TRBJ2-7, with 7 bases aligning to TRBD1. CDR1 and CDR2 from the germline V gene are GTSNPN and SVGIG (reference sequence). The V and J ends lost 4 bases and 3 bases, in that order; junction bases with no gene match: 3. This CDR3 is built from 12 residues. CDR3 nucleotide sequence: TGTGCCTGGAAAAGGGACAGCTACGAGCAGTACTTC. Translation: CAWKRDSYEQYF. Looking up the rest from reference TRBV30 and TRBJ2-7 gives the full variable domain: SQTIHQWPATLVQPVGSPLSLECTVEGTSNPNLYWYRQAAGRGLQLLFYSVGIGQISSEVPQNLSASRPQDRQFILSSKKLLLSDSGFYLCAWKRDSYEQYFGPGTRLTVT.

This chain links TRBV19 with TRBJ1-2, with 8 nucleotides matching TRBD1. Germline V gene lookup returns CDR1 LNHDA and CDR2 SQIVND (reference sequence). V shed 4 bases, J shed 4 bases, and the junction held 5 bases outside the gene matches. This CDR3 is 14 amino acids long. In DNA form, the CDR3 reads TGTGCCAGTAGTACGACAGGGGCGGGCTATGGCTACACCTTC. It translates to CASSTTGAGYGYTF. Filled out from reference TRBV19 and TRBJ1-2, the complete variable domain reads DGGITQSPKYLFRKEGQNVTLSCEQNLNHDAMYWYRQDPGQGLRLIYYSQIVNDFQKGDIAEGYSVSREKKESFPLTVTSAQKNPTAFYLCASSTTGAGYGYTFGSGTRLTVV.

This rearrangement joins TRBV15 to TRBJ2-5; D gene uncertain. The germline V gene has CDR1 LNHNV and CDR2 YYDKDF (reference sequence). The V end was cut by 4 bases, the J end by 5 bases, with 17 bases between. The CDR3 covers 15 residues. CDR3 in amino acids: CATSTRNGLGETQYF. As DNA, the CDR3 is TGTGCCACCAGCACCCGGAATGGCCTCGGGGAGACCCAGTACTTC.

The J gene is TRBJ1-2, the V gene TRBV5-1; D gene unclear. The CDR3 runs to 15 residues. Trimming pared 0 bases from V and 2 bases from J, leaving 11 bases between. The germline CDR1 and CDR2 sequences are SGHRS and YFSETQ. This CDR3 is CASSLGLTANYGYTF. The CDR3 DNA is TGCGCCAGCAGCTTGGGACTAACGGCAAACTATGGCTACACCTTC.

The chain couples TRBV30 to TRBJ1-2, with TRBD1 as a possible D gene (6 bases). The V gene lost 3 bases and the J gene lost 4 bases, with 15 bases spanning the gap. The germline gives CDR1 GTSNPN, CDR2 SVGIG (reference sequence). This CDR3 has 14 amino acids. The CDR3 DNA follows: TGTGCCTGGAGCCCGTGGACAGCAGGCTATGGCTACACCTTC. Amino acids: CAWSPWTAGYGYTF.

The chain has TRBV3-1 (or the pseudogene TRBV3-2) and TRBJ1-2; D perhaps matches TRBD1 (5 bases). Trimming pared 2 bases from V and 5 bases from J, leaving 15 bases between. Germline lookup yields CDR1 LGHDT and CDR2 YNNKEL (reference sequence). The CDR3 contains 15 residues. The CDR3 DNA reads TGTGCCAGCAGCCAAAGTGTAGGGGTGCGGTATGGCTACACCTTC. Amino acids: CASSQSVGVRYGYTF.

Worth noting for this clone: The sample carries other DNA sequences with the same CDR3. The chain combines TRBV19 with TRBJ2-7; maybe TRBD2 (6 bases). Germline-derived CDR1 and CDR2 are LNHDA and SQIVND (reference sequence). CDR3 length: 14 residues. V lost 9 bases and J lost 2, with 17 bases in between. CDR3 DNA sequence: TGTGCCAGCAGTCCCGGGACTGGGACCTACGAGCAGTACTTC. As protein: CASSPGTGTYEQYF. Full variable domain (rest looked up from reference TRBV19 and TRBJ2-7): DGGITQSPKYLFRKEGQNVTLSCEQNLNHDAMYWYRQDPGQGLRLIYYSQIVNDFQKGDIAEGYSVSREKKESFPLTVTSAQKNPTAFYLCASSPGTGTYEQYFGPGTRLTVT.

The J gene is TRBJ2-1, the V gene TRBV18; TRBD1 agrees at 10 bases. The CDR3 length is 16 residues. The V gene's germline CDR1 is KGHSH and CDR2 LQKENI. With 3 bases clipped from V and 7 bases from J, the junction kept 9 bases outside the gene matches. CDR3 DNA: TGTGCCAGCTCACCTAGGACAGGGGGGATGAGGAATGAGCAGTTCTTC. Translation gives CASSPRTGGMRNEQFF.

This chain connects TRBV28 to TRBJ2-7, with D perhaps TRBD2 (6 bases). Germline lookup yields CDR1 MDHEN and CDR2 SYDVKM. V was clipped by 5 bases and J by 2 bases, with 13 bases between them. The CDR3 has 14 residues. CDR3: CASSPGGDPYEQYF. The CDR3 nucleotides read TGTGCCAGCAGTCCAGGAGGGGACCCCTACGAGCAGTACTTC.

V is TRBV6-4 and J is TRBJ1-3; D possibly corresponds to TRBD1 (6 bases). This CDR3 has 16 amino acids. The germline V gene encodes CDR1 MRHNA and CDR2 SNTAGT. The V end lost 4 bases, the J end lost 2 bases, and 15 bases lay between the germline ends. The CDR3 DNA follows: TGTGCCAGCAGTGGAAGAAGGGGGGGACCTGGAAACACCATATATTTT. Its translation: CASSGRRGGPGNTIYF.

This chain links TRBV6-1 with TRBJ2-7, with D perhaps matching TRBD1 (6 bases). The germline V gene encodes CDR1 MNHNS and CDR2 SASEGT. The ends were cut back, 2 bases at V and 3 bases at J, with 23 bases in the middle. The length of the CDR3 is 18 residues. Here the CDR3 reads CASSELGESWDTSYEQYF. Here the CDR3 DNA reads TGTGCCAGCAGTGAATTAGGAGAGAGTTGGGACACCAGCTACGAGCAGTACTTC.

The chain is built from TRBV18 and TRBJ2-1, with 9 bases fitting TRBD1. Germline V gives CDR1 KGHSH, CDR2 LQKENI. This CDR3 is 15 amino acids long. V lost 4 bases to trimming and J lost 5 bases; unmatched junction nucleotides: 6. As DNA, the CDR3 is TGTGCCAGCTCACGAGGGACAGGGATCGACAATGAGCAGTTCTTC. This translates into CASSRGTGIDNEQFF.

The CDR3 bases are TGTGCCAGCAGCTTGGAAAGCGGGGGGGACACAGATACGCAGTATTTT. This gives the protein CASSLESGGDTDTQYF. The V call is TRBV7-9, the J call TRBJ2-3, with TRBD2 identical over 10 bases. This CDR3 has 16 residues. The ends lost 3 bases at V and 2 bases at J; junction bases unmatched: 5. The germline V gene has CDR1 SEHNR and CDR2 FQNEAQ (reference sequence).